This TCR beta chain was obtained from a study of CD8 T cells in Susac syndrome. After extraction with the RNeasy kit, roughly 0.5 to 1 ug of the RNA was reverse transcribed using random hexamers. Amplification of TCR beta CDR3 across 54 Vbeta and 13 Jbeta was performed with immunoSEQ multiplex PCR. TCRdb used MiXCR to reprocess the immunoSEQ multiplex PCR reads, holding one entry per CDR3 protein. The repertoire holds some 48,000 distinct CDR3 sequences, with roughly 92% as singletons. Germline V gene data show CDR1 as MNHEY and CDR2 as SVGAGI. The CDR3 loop spans 15 amino acids. With 0 bases removed from V and 0 bases from J, the gap between germline ends came to 5 bases.

Specimen: CD8+ T cells from PBMCs. The chain links TRBV6-5 to TRBJ1-4; D unresolved. This TCR came from a human donor in good health. The DNA for the CDR3 is TGTGCCAGCAGTTACTCCGGGGCAACTAATGAAAAACTGTTTTTT. Its protein product is CASSYSGATNEKLFF.